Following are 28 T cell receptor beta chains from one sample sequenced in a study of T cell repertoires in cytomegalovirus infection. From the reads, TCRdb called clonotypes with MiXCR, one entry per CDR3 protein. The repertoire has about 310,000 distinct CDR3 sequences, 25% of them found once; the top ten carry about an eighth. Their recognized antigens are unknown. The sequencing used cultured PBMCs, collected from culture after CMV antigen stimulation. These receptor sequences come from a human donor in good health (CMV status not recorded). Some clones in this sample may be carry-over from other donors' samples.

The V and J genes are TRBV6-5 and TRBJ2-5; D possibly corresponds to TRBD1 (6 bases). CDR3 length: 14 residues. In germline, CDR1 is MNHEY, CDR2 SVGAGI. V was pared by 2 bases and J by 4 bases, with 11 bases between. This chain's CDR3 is CASSYRTRGETQYF. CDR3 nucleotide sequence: TGTGCCAGCAGTTACCGGACCAGGGGAGAGACCCAGTACTTC.

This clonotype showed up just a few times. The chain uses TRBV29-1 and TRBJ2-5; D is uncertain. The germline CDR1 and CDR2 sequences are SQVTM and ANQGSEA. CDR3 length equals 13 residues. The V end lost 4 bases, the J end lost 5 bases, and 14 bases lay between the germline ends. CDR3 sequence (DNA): TGCAGCGTTGCCGCTTTGTCCGGGGAGACCCAGTACTTC. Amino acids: CSVAALSGETQYF.

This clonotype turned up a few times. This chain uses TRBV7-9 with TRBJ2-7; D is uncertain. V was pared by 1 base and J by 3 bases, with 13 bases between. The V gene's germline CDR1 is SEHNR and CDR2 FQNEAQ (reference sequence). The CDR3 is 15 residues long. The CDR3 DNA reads TGTGCCAGCAGCTTAGTAGGCAGTCAAATCTACGAGCAGTACTTC. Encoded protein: CASSLVGSQIYEQYF. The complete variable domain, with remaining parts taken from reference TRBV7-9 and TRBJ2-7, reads DTGVSQNPRHKITKRGQNVTFRCDPISEHNRLYWYRQTLGQGPEFLTYFQNEAQLEKSRLLSDRFSAERPKGSFSTLEIQRTEQGDSAMYLCASSLVGSQIYEQYFGPGTRLTVT.

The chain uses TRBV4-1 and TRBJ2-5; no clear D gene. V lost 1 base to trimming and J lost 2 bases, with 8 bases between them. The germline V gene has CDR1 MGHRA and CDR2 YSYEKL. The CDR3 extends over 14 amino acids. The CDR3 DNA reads TGCGCCAGCAGCCAAGCGAGGCAGCAAGAGACCCAGTACTTC. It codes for CASSQARQQETQYF.

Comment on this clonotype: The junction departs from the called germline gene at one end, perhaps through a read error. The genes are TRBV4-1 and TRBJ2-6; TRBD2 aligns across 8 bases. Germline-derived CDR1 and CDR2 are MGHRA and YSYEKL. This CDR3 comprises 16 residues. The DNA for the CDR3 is TGCGCCAGCAGCCAAGACGCGGGAGCGGGGGCCAACGTCCCGACTTTC. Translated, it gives CASSQDAGAGANVPTF.

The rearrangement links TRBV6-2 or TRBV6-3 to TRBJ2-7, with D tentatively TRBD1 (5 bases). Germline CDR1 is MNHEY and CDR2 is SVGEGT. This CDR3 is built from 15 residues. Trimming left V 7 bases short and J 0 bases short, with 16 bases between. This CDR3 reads CASTFTGRISYEQYF. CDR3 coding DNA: TGTGCCAGCACCTTTACAGGCCGGATCTCCTACGAGCAGTACTTC.

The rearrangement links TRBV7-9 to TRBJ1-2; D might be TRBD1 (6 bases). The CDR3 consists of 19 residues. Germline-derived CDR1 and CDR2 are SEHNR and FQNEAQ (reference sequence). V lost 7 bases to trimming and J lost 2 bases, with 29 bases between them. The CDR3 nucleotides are TGTGCCAGCACCCAGGGGTGGTTCGCCAGGGAGAACTGGAACTATGGCTACACCTTC. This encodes CASTQGWFARENWNYGYTF.

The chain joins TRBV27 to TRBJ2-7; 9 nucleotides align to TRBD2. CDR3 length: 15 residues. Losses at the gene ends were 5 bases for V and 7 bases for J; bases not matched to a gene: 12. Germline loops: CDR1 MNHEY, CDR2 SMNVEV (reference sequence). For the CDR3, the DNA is TGTGCCAGCAGTCCCAGAGCGGGAGGTGGTCGTGAGCAGTACTTC. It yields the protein CASSPRAGGGREQYF.

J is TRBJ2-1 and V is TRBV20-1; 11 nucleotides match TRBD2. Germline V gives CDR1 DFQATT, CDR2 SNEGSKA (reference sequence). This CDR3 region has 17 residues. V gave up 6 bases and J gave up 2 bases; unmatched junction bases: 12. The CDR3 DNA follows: TGCAGTGCCCCGGAAGTGCTAGCGGGAGGCCCCTACAATGAGCAGTTCTTC. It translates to CSAPEVLAGGPYNEQFF.

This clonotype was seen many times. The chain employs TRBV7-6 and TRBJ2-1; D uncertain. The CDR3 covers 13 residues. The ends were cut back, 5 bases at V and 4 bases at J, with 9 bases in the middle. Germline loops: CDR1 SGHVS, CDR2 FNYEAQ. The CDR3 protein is CASSLSRYNEQFF. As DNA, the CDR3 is TGTGCCAGCAGCCTAAGCAGGTACAATGAGCAGTTCTTC.

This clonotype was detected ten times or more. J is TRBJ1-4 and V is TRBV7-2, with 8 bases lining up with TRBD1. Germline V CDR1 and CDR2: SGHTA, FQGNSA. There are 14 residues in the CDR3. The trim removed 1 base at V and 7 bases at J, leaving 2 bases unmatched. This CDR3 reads CASSLGTGTEKLFF. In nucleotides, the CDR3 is TGTGCCAGCAGCTTAGGGACAGGGACTGAAAAACTGTTTTTT.

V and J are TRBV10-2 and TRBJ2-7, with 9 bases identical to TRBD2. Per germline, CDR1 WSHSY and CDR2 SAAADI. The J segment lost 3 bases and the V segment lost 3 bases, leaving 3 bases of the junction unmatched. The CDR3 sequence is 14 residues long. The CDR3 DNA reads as TGCGCCAGCAGTGATAGCGGGAGAGTCTACGAGCAGTACGTC. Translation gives CASSDSGRVYEQYV.

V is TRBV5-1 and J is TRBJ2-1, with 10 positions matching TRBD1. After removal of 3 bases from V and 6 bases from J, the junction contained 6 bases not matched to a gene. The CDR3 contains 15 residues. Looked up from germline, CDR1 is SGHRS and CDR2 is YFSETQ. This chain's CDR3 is CASSSRTGGGNEQFF. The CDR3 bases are TGCGCCAGCAGCTCCCGGACAGGGGGAGGCAATGAGCAGTTCTTC.

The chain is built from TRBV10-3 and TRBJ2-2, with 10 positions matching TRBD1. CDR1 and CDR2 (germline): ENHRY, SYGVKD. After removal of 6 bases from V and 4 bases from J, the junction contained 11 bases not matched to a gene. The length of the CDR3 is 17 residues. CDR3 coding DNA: TGTGCCATCAGCATCCTAACCGGGACAGGGGTCACCGGGGAGCTGTTTTTT. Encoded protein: CAISILTGTGVTGELFF.

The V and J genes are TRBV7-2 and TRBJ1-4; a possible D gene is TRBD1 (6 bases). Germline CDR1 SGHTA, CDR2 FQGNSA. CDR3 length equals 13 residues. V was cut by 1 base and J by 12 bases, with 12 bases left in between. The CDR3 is CASSLGGTRELFF. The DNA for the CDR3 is TGTGCCAGCAGCTTAGGGGGGACAAGGGAACTGTTTTTT.

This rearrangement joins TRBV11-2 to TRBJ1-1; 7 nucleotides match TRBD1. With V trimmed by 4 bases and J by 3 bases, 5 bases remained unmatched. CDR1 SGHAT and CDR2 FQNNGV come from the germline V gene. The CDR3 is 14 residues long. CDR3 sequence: CASSSQGIHTEAFF. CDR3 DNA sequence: TGTGCCAGCAGCTCACAGGGGATCCACACTGAAGCTTTCTTT.

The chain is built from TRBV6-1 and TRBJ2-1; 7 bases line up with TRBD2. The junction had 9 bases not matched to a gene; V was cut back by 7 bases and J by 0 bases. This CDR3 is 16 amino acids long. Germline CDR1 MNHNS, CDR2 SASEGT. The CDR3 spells CASTPSGTSSYNEQFF. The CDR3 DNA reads TGTGCCAGCACACCCAGCGGGACGAGCTCCTACAATGAGCAGTTCTTC.

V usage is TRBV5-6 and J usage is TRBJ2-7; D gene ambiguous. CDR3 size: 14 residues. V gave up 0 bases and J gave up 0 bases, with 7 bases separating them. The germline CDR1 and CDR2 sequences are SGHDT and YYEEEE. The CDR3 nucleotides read TGTGCCAGCAGCTTGGGCTCCAGCTCCTACGAGCAGTACGTC. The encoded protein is CASSLGSSSYEQYV.

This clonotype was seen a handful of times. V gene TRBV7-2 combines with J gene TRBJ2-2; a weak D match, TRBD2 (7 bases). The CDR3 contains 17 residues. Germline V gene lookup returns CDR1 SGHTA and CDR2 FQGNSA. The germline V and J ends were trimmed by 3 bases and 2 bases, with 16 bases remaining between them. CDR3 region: CASSLAGGGSNTGELFF. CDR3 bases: TGTGCCAGCAGCTTGGCCGGGGGCGGGAGTAACACCGGGGAGCTGTTTTTT. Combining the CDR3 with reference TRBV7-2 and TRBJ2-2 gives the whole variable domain GAGVSQSPSNKVTEKGKDVELRCDPISGHTALYWYRQSLGQGLEFLIYFQGNSAPDKSGLPSDRFSAERTGGSVSTLTIQRTQQEDSAVYLCASSLAGGGSNTGELFFGEGSRLTVL.

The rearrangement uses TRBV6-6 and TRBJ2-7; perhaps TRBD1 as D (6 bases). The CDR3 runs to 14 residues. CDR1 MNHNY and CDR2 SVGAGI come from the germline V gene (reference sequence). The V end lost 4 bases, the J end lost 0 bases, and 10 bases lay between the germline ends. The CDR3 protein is CASSFDRNSYEQYF. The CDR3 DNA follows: TGTGCCAGCAGTTTCGACAGGAACTCCTACGAGCAGTACTTC.

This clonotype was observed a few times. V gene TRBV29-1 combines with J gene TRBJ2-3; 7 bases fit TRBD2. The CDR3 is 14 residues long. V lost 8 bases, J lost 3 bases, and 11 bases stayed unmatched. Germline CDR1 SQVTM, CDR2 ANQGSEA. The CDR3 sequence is CSSGGEGGTDTQYF. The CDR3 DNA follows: TGCAGCTCTGGGGGGGAGGGCGGGACAGATACGCAGTATTTT.

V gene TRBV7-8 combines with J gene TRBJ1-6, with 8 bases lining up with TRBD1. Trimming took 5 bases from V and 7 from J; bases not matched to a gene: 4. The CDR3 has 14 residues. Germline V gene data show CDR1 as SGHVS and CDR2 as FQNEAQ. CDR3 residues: CASSPRTGNSPLHF. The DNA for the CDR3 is TGTGCCAGCAGCCCGCGGACAGGGAATTCACCCCTCCACTTT.

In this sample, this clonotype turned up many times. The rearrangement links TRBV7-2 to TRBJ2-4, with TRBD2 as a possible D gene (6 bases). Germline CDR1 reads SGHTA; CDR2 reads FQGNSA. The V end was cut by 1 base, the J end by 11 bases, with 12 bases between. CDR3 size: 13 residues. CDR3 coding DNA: TGTGCCAGCAGCTTAGAGGGAGGAAGGGTTCAGTACTTC. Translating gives CASSLEGGRVQYF.

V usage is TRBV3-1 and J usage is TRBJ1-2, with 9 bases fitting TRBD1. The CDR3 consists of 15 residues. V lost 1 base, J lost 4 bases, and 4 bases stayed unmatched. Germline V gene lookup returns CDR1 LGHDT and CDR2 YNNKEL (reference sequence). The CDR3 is CASSQATGGVYGYTF. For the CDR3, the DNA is TGTGCCAGCAGCCAAGCTACAGGGGGCGTCTATGGCTACACCTTC.

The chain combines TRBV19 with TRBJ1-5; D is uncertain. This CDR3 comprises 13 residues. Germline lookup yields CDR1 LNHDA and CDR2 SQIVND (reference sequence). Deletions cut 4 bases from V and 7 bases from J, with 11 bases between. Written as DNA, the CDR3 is TGTGCCAGTAGTAGGGCAGTACGCCAGCCCCAGCATTTT. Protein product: CASSRAVRQPQHF.

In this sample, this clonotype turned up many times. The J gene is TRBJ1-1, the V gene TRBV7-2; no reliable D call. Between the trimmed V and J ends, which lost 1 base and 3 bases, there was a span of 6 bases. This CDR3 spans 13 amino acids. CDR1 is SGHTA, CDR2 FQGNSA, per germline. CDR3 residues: CASSLVEDTEAFF. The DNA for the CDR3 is TGTGCCAGCAGCTTAGTGGAGGACACTGAAGCTTTCTTT.

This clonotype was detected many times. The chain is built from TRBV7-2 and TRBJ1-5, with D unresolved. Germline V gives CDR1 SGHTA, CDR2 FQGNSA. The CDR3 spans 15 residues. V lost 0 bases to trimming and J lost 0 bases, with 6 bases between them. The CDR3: CASSLAGVSNQPQHF. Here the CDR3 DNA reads TGTGCCAGCAGCTTAGCCGGCGTTAGCAATCAGCCCCAGCATTTT.

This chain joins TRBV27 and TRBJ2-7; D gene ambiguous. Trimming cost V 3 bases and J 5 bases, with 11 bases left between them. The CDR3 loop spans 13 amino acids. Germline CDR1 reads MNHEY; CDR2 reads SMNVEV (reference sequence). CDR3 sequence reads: CASSFLSGDEQYF. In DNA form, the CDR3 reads TGTGCCAGCAGTTTCCTTTCCGGCGACGAGCAGTACTTC.